This T cell receptor (beta chain) was recovered during a study of T-cell memory formation after mild COVID-19 (dated by TCRdb to about 2021). At the level of the whole study: TCR sequence clusters from the two donors were largely donor specific. In a couple of donors, T-cell clones that expanded and contracted after mild COVID-19 were followed by sequencing TCRalpha and TCRbeta repertoires longitudinally. Two young, previously healthy adult volunteers, one female and one male, were included in the cohort. The paper's findings and limits, for the study overall: Contracting CD4+ clones were found mainly in CM and EM memory subsets, while CD8+ clones were enriched in EMRA. From day 15 to 85, contracting clones showed balanced CD4/CD8 phenotypes, whereas a second wave of clones that expanded from day 15 to 37 leaned towards CD4+. The study covered only a couple of mild cases, and larger cohorts including severe cases with pre-infection samples were considered necessary. The second-wave clones that peaked on day 37 were not confirmed to be SARS-CoV-2 specific. The detection of some responding clones in pre-infection memory suggests that pre-existing cross-reactive memory T cells joined the SARS-CoV-2 response.

A note on this clonotype: Its specific antigen is unknown. Within one base of it there is no much larger clone, and no base qualities were kept.

Ficoll-Paque density gradient centrifugation was the method used to isolate PBMCs. The germline V gene (reference sequence) yields DFQATT for CDR1 and SNEGSKA for CDR2. V has 6 bases trimmed and J has 5 bases trimmed; junction bases matching no gene number 8. The CDR3 runs 14 residues from the cysteine to the phenylalanine. The kept DNA is CDR3 alone, 42 bases in frame from the first base. The sequencer was an Illumina NovaSeq 6000. TCRalpha and TCRbeta cDNA libraries were built by 5'RACE with constant-segment primers, adding sample barcodes and unique molecular identifiers. RNA was extracted from every sample with Trizol reagent. The libraries were amplified in two PCR steps, and the second step added a second sample barcode and Illumina TruSeq adapters. Libraries were sequenced on an Illumina NovaSeq with 2 x 150 bp paired-end reads. Regarding the original processing steps: With migec v1.2.7, reads were demultiplexed and then collapsed into UMI-guided consensus sequences. Using mixcr v2.1.11, UMI consensuses were aligned to TRA and TRB V and J templates and then assembled into clonotypes. A clonotype was counted as expanded or contracted only when both edgeR and NoisET called the clonotype significant, with the noise models trained on biological replicates. For edgeR calls, the cutoffs were a false discovery rate-adjusted p below 0.01 and a log2 fold-change threshold of 1. As an exploratory analysis of dynamics, max-normalized trajectories of the 1000 most abundant clonotypes were examined with PCA combined with hierarchical clustering. The CD4 or CD8 phenotype of responding clones was assigned using the separately sequenced CD4+ and CD8+ repertoires. TCRdb redid the processing of the public reads, applying fastp at Q25 and MiXCR, and retained in-frame beta chains. Duplicate CDR3 protein sequences are folded into a single record with the most common DNA and genes. Here the V and J calls rest on TCRdb's processing, not on the authors' analysis. This sample comprises some 600,000 distinct CDR3 sequences, 17% of them detected only once. In total, the top ten clones hold just over 8% of the sample.

The sequenced sample was PBMCs or a T cell subset sorted from them (not recorded which). The V and J segments used are TRBV20-1 and TRBJ2-5; TRBD2 fits 11 bases in the junction. This TCR came from an adult woman who had mild COVID-19 (a few samples of this study predate the infection). The sample titles of this study are shuffled in the database, so cell type and time point are left out; the donor was told from shared clones. The DNA reads as follows: TGCAGTGCGATTCTAGCGGGGGGAAGTGAGACCCAGTACTTC. Its translation is CSAILAGGSETQYF.